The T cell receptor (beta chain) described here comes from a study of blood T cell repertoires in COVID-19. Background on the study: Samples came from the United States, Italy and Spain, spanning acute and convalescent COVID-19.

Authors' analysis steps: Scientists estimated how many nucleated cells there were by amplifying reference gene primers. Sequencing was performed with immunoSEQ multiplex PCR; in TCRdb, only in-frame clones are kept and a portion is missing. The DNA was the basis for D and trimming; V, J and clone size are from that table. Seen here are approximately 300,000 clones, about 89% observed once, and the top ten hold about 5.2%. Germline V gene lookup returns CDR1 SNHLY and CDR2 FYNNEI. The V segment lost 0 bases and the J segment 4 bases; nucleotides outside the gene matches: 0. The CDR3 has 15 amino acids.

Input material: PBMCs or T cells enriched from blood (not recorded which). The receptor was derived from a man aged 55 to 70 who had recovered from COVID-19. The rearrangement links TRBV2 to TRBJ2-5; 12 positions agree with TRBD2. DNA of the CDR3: TGTGCCAGCAGTGAAGCACTAGCGGGAGGAGAGACCCAGTACTTC. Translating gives CASSEALAGGETQYF.